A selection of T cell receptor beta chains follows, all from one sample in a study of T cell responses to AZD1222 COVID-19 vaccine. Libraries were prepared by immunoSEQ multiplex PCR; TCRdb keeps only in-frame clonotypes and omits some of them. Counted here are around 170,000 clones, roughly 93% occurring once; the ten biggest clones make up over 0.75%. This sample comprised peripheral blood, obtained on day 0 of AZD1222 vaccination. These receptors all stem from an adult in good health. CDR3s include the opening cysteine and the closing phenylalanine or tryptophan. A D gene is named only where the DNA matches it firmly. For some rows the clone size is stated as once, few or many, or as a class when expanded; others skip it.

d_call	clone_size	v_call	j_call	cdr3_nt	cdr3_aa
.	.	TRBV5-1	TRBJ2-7	TGCGCCAGCAGCTTGGATGGGACCGGCTACGAGCAGTACTTC	CASSLDGTGYEQYF
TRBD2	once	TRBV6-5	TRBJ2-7	TGTGCCAGCAGCGATGGCGGGGAGGGCCGCGACGAGCAGTACTTC	CASSDGGEGRDEQYF
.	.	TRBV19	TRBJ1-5	TGTGCCAGTAGACCCCCGGGTGTGTCAGGAGGTCAGCCCCAGCATTTT	CASRPPGVSGGQPQHF
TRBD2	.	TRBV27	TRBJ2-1	TGTGCCAGCAGTTTGTTTCCCCGGACTAGCGGGAGGGTGGGGCAGTTCTTC	CASSLFPRTSGRVGQFF
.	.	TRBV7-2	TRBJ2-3	TGTGCCAGCAGCTTAGCGGGGGGAGGCCGCACAGATACGCAGTATTTT	CASSLAGGGRTDTQYF
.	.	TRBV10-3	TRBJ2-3	TGTGCCATCGCAGGGGAATCAGATACGCAGTATTTT	CAIAGESDTQYF
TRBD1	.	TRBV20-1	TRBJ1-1	TGCAGTGCTAGTCGACAGGGGGGAACTGAAGCTTTCTTT	CSASRQGGTEAFF
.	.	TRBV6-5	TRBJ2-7	TGTGCCAGCAGTTACGTTGGGGGGGCCGTGTACGAGCAGTACTTC	CASSYVGGAVYEQYF
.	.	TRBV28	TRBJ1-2	TGTGCCAGCAGTAGGGGGGGGGATTATGGCTACACCTTC	CASSRGGDYGYTF
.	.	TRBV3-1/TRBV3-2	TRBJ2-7	TGTGCCAGCAGCCCGGCGGGGGCCTCCTACGAGCAGTACTTC	CASSPAGASYEQYF
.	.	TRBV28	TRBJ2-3	TGTGCCAGCAGTTCTCGTGGGGAATACACAGATACGCAGTATTTT	CASSSRGEYTDTQYF
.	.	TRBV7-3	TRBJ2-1	TGTGCCAGCAGCCAATACGGGACACGGTACAATGAGCAGTTCTTC	CASSQYGTRYNEQFF
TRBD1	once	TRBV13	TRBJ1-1	TGTGCCAGCAGCCGATATCGGACAGGGGAGTTTACTGAAGCTTTCTTT	CASSRYRTGEFTEAFF
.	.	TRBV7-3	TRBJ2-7	TGTGCCAGCAGCCCGAGAGGCGGGGACCTGAACCACGAGCAGTACTTC	CASSPRGGDLNHEQYF
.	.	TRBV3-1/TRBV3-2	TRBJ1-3	TGTGCCAGCAGCCAAGCCCCGCCGATACCCACTGGAAACACCATATATTTT	CASSQAPPIPTGNTIYF
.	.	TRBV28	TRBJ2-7	TGTGCCAGCAGTTTATTGGAGGGGCAAGAGCAGTACTTC	CASSLLEGQEQYF
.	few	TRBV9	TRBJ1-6	TGTGCCAGCAGCCTACACCTCACGTCACCCCTCCACTTT	CASSLHLTSPLHF
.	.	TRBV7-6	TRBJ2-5	TGTGCCAGCAGCTTGTCGGGCGGGCAGGGAGAGACCCAGTACTTC	CASSLSGGQGETQYF
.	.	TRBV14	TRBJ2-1	TGTGCCAGCAGCCAAGTAGGGGGGAGGCAGTTCTTC	CASSQVGGRQFF
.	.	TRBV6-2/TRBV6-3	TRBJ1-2	TGTGCCAGCAGTTACGGGTCCACTAATGGCTACACCTTC	CASSYGSTNGYTF
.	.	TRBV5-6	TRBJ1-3	TGTGCCAGCAGCTTGGTAGGGCCGTCGGAAGGAAACACCATATATTTT	CASSLVGPSEGNTIYF
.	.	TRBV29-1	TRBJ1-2	TGCAGCGTTGTCCAGGGAGGCGGCTACACCTTC	CSVVQGGGYTF
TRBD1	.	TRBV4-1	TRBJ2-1	TGCGCCAGCAGCCAGGGACAGGATAGCAATGAGCAGTTCTTC	CASSQGQDSNEQFF
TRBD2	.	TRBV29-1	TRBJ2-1	TGCAGCGTTGCTCAGCTAGCGGGCAATGAGCAGTTCTTC	CSVAQLAGNEQFF
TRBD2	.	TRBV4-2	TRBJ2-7	TGTGCCAGCAGCCAAGAAGTCGCTAGCGGGAGGGCCCCCTTTACCTACGAGCAGTACTTC	CASSQEVASGRAPFTYEQYF
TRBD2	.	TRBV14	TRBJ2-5	TGTGCCAGCAGCCAAGCCTCCGGGAGGGGGGCGGAGACCCAGTACTTC	CASSQASGRGAETQYF
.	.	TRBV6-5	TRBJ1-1	TGTGCCAGCAGTTACTCTATACCGGGTGAAGCTTTCTTT	CASSYSIPGEAFF
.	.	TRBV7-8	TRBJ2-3	TGTGCCAGCAGCTTAAATCTAGCGTCCGACTCTAGCACAGATACGCAGTATTTT	CASSLNLASDSSTDTQYF
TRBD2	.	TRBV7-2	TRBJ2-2	TGTGCCAGCAGCTTATTCTCGGGGGGACGCACCGGGGAGCTGTTTTTT	CASSLFSGGRTGELFF
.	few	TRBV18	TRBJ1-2	TGTGCCAGCTCACCGGCGGGTAGACCATCTGGCTACACCTTC	CASSPAGRPSGYTF
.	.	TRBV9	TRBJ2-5	TGTGCCAGCAGCGTTTGGCAGGGAGGCGGGGTCGAGACCCAGTACTTC	CASSVWQGGGVETQYF
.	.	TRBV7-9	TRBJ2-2	TGTGCCAGCAGCTGGTGGACGGTAACGAACACCGGGGAGCTGTTTTTT	CASSWWTVTNTGELFF
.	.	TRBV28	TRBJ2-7	TGTGCCAGCAGTTTAACGGTGCCAGGGGTAAATGAGCAGTACTTC	CASSLTVPGVNEQYF
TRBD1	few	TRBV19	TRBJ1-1	TGTGCCAGTAGTCCCGTTGACAGGGAGACTGAAGCTTTCTTT	CASSPVDRETEAFF
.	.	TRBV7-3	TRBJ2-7	TGTGCCAGCAGCTTAGGGGAATCCTACGAGCAGTACTTC	CASSLGESYEQYF
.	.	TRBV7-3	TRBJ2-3	TGTGCCAGCAGCCCGAGACTAAACTGGGCGACAGATACGCAGTATTTT	CASSPRLNWATDTQYF
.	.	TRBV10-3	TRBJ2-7	TGTGCCATCAGTGATCCCCCGGGTCACGAGCAGTACTTC	CAISDPPGHEQYF
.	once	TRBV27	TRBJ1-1	TGTGCCAGCAGTTTACATACAGCTACTGAAGCTTTCTTT	CASSLHTATEAFF
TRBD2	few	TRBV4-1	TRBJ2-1	TGCGCCAGCAGCCGACAAACTAGCGGGCGAGCGGGAGAGCAGTTCTTC	CASSRQTSGRAGEQFF
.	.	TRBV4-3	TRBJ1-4	TGCGCCAGCAGCCAAGTAACGGGCCAGGGTGAAAAACTGTTTTTT	CASSQVTGQGEKLFF
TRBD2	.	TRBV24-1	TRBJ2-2	TGTGCCACCAGTGACTTGACTAGCAACACCGGGGAGCTGTTTTTT	CATSDLTSNTGELFF
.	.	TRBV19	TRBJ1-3	TGTGCCAGCCGAGTGAGGGTTGGAAACACCATATATTTT	CASRVRVGNTIYF
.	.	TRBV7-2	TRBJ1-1	TGTGCCAGCAGCCCAGATAACGAAGGGCTCATCCGGGGGGCTTTCTTT	CASSPDNEGLIRGAFF